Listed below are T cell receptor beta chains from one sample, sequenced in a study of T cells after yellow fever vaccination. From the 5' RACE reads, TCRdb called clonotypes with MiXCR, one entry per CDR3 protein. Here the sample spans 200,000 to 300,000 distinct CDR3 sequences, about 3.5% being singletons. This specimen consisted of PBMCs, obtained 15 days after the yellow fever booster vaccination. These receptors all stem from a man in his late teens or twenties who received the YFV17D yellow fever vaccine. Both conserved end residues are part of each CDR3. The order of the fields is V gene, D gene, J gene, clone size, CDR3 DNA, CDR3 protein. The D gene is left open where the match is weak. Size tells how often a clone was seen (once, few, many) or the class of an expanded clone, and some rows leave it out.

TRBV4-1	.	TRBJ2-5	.	TGCGCCAGCAGCCAAGGGAATAACCCCCTAGAGACCCAGTACTTC	CASSQGNNPLETQYF
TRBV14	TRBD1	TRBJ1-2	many	TGTGCCAGCAGCCCAACCTCCGACAGGGACTATGGCTACACCTTC	CASSPTSDRDYGYTF
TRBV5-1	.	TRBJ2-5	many	TGCGCCAGCAGCTTGCCGGGGCCGGGAGAGACCCAGTACTTC	CASSLPGPGETQYF
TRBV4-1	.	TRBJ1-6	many	TGCGCCAGCAGCCAAGGACCGGGACCCCATTCACCCCTCCACTTT	CASSQGPGPHSPLHF
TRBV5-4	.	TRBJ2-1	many	TGTGCCAGCAGCTCTCGACAGCTCTCCAATGAGCAGTTCTTC	CASSSRQLSNEQFF
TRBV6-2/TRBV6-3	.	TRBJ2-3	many	TGTGCCAGCATTCCGCCCCAGGGTACCGACACAGGAGATACGCAGTATTTT	CASIPPQGTDTGDTQYF
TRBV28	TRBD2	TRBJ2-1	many	TGTGCCAGCAGTTTAGTAGCGGGGGACCCACGGGAGCAGTTCTTC	CASSLVAGDPREQFF
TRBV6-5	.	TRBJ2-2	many	TGTGCCAGCAGTGTAGCTTCGAACACCGGGGAGCTGTTTTTT	CASSVASNTGELFF
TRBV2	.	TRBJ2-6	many	TGTGCCAGCAGTGAAACAAGGGCTGGGGCCAACGTCCTGACTTTC	CASSETRAGANVLTF
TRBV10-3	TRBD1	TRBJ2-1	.	TGTGCCATCAGTGAGTCGAAGCCCCGGGACAGGGTAAATGAGCAGTTCTTC	CAISESKPRDRVNEQFF
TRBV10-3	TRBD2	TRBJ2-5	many	TGTGCCATCAGTGACCAGCGGGGGGGCGTAGAGACCCAGTACTTC	CAISDQRGGVETQYF
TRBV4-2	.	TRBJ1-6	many	TGTGCCAGCAGCCAAGGGGGGGGGGTCAACTCACCCCTCCACTTT	CASSQGGGVNSPLHF
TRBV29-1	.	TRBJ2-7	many	TGCAGCGTTGGAATCGGGGATACGCCCGAGCAGTACTTC	CSVGIGDTPEQYF
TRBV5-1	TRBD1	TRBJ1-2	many	TGCGCCAGCAGCTTGGAGACAGGGTATGGCTACACCTTC	CASSLETGYGYTF
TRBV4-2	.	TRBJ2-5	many	TGTGCCAGCAGCCCCTTTGGTGGGGAGGAAGAGACCCAGTACTTC	CASSPFGGEEETQYF
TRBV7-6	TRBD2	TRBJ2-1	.	TGTGCCAGCAGCTCAACGGGGGGGCCATCCTACAATGAGCAGTTCTTC	CASSSTGGPSYNEQFF
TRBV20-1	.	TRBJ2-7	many	TGCAGTGCCGCGACCCCAGTGGATCTCCACGAGCAGTACTTC	CSAATPVDLHEQYF